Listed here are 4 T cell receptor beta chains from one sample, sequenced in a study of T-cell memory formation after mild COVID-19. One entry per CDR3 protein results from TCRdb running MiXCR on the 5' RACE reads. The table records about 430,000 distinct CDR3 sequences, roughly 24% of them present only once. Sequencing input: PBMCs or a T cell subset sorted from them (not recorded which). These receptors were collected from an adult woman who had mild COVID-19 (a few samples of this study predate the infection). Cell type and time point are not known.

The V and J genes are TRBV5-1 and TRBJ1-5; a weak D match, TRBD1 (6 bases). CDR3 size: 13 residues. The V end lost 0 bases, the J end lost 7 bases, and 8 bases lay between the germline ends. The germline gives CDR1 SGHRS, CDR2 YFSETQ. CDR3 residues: CASSLVQGQPQHF. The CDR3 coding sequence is TGCGCCAGCAGCTTGGTACAGGGACAGCCCCAGCATTTT.

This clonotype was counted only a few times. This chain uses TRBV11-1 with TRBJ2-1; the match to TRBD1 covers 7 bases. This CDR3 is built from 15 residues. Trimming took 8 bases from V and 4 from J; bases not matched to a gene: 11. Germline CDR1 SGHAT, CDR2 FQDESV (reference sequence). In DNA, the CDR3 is TGTGCCAGCGGGGCTCAGACAGGGTCATACAATGAGCAGTTCTTC. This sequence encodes CASGAQTGSYNEQFF.

The CDR3 DNA reads TGCGCCAGCAGCCGGTCAGGGGACGAAAAACTGTTTTTT. Its translation: CASSRSGDEKLFF. The chain recombines TRBV4-1 with TRBJ1-4; possible D gene TRBD1, 6 bases. Trimming pared 4 bases from V and 8 bases from J, leaving 11 bases between. The CDR3 runs to 13 residues. Germline lookup yields CDR1 MGHRA and CDR2 YSYEKL.

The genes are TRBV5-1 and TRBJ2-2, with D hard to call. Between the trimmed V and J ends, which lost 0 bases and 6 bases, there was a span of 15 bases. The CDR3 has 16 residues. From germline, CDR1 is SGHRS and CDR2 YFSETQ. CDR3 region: CASSLASGLRSGELFF. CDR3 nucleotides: TGCGCCAGCAGCTTGGCCTCGGGCCTTAGGTCCGGGGAGCTGTTTTTT.